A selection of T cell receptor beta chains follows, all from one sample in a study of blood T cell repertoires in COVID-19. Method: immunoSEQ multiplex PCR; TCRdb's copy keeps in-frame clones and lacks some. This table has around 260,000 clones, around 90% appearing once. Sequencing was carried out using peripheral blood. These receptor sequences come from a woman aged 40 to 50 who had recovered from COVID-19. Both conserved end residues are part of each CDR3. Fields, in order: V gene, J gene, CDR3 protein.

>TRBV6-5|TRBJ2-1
CASSYSSYYNEQFF
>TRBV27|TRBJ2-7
CASRRRGELGYEQYF
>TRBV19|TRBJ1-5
CASSIPTGGSSQPQHF
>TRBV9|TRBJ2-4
CASSDARAGGNIQYF
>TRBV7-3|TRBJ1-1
CASSLTGTGQGFGTEAFF
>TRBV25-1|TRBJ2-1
CARRDRGKLSSYNEQFF
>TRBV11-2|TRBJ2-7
CASSPYSGSYEQYF
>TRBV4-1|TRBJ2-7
CASSQDPKRKAYEQYF
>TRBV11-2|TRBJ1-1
CASSQRLGGLNTEAFF
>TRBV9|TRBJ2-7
CASSVASGDGYSGEQYF
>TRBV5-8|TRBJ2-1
CAIISGKVANEQFF
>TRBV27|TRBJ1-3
CASSSRASGNTIYF
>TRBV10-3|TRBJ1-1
CAISESRVPGTEAFF
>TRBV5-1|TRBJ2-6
CASSLAEGGANVLTF
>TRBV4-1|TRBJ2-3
CASSQVGLEKRTDTQYF